This T cell receptor beta chain was profiled in a study of blood T cell repertoires in COVID-19. Overall study: Sites across the United States, Italy and Spain contributed samples from acute and convalescent COVID-19.

Libraries were prepared by immunoSEQ multiplex PCR; TCRdb keeps only in-frame clonotypes and omits some of them. The data contain roughly 260,000 clones, roughly nine tenths of them singletons. The CDR3 is 16 amino acids. In germline, CDR1 is SGDLS, CDR2 YYNGEE. Trimming took 0 bases from V and 7 from J; bases not matched to a gene: 11. Sequenced sample: peripheral blood. The chain employs TRBV9 and TRBJ1-2; TRBD1 matches at 8 bases. This receptor was identified in a man aged 55 to 69 who had recovered from COVID-19. The CDR3 DNA reads as TGTGCCAGCAGCGTAGGGCAGGGGGCCTCGGGCGGTGGCTACACCTTC. It yields the protein CASSVGQGASGGGYTF.